This T cell receptor (beta chain) was identified during a study of T cells in localized non-small cell lung cancer. As concerns this clone: Antigen specificity is unknown.

Study results and limitations: Within adjacent lung there appeared a median roughly 60 of the top 100 tumor clones. The greatest T cell clonality was found in uninvolved adjacent lung (higher than in tumor).

Per the germline V gene, CDR1 is SGHDT and CDR2 is YYEEEE. The V end was cut by 0 bases, the J end by 4 bases, with 7 bases between. CDR3 length: 13 residues. The repertoire was sequenced with immunoSEQ multiplex PCR; TCRdb's copy has only in-frame clones and lacks some. The sample holds 50,000 to 70,000 clones, about nine tenths seen once. The genes are TRBV5-6 and TRBJ1-1; D is perhaps TRBD1 (6 bases). The sequenced sample was peripheral blood, obtained before any cancer treatment. The clonotype originates from a man aged 40 to 69 with stage I lung adenocarcinoma. DNA for the CDR3: TGTGCCAGCAGCTTGGGACAGGCCACTGAAGCTTTCTTT. Its protein is CASSLGQATEAFF.